The entry that follows covers one T cell receptor (beta chain) sequence. Patients from Seattle were sampled longitudinally, starting during active infection. The data were taken from a study of blood T cell repertoires in COVID-19. The wider study: Sites across the United States, Italy and Spain contributed samples from acute and convalescent COVID-19. Sources were T cells, B-cell-depleted T cells, or PBMCs; the material itself was cDNA or gDNA.

Original handling: Researchers report that nucleated cell counts were estimated from reference gene primer amplification. TCRdb keeps only in-frame clones here, not all; method: immunoSEQ multiplex PCR. V and J calls and clone size are copied from that table; D and trimming were computed from the DNA. The sample consists of roughly 150,000 clones, over 80% of them appearing once. Sequenced: peripheral blood. The TCR comes from a woman over 75 with COVID-19, enrolled during active disease.

CDR3 sequence (DNA): TGTGCCACCTCGCCCCGGGACAGGGGCATAGAGACCCAGTACTTC. It codes for CATSPRDRGIETQYF. The chain links TRBV27 to TRBJ2-5, with 10 bases identical to TRBD1. V lost 10 bases, J lost 4 bases, and 12 bases stayed unmatched. CDR3 length: 15 residues. Germline-derived CDR1 and CDR2 are MNHEY and SMNVEV (reference sequence).